A single sample gave rise to the 10 T cell receptor beta chains below, sequenced in a study of T-cell memory formation after mild COVID-19. TCRdb redid the calling of the 5' RACE reads with MiXCR, one entry per CDR3 protein. The table shows around 430,000 distinct CDR3 sequences, with about 17% occurring only once. The sequencing input was PBMCs or a T cell subset sorted from them (not recorded which). Receptors were obtained from a man aged 18-30 years who had mild COVID-19 (a few samples of this study predate the infection). Cell type and time point are not known.

The chain combines TRBV20-1 with TRBJ1-6, with D maybe TRBD1 (6 bases). With 6 bases removed from V and 7 bases from J, the gap between germline ends came to 13 bases. The CDR3 spans 13 residues. Germline lookup yields CDR1 DFQATT and CDR2 SNEGSKA (reference sequence). The CDR3 DNA reads as TGCAGTGCCCAGGACAGTATCAATTCACCCCTCCACTTT. Translated, it gives CSAQDSINSPLHF.

The J gene is TRBJ1-1, the V gene TRBV20-1; 7 bases agree with TRBD1. This CDR3 has 13 residues. Trimming at V came to 6 bases and at J to 2 bases, leaving 6 bases not matched to a gene. Germline V CDR1 and CDR2: DFQATT, SNEGSKA (reference sequence). As DNA, the CDR3 is TGCAGTGCGCAACGGGACAGCAACACTGAAGCTTTCTTT. Translated, it gives CSAQRDSNTEAFF.

The chain combines TRBV5-1 with TRBJ1-1; D is possibly TRBD1 (6 bases). V shed 0 bases and J shed 4 bases, with 10 bases lying between them. This CDR3 is built from 14 residues. The germline V gene encodes CDR1 SGHRS and CDR2 YFSETQ. The CDR3 bases are TGCGCCAGCAGCTTGGACAGGGCGAGCACTGAAGCTTTCTTT. Its protein product is CASSLDRASTEAFF.

This clonotype has more than one count but fewer than ten. CDR3 protein: CATLRPGSDTQYF. CDR3 DNA: TGTGCCACCCTGAGACCCGGTAGCGATACGCAGTATTTT. The chain couples TRBV28 to TRBJ2-3; D call uncertain. The CDR3 extends over 13 amino acids. V lost 10 bases to trimming and J lost 6 bases, with 17 bases between them. Germline values: CDR1 MDHEN, CDR2 SYDVKM.

The J gene is TRBJ2-3, the V gene TRBV2, with 8 bases aligning to TRBD1. V shed 10 bases and J 5 bases; nucleotides not matched to a gene: 11. The CDR3 has 14 amino acids. Germline assignment: CDR1 SNHLY and CDR2 FYNNEI. The CDR3 DNA follows: TGTGCCAATAGACAGGGGCTGGCTGGAGATACGCAGTATTTT. Translation gives CANRQGLAGDTQYF.

This clonotype was seen only a few times. CDR3: CASSVGDRGPTEAFF. The CDR3 DNA reads TGTGCCAGCAGCGTAGGGGACAGAGGCCCCACTGAAGCTTTCTTT. This rearrangement joins TRBV9 to TRBJ1-1; 7 nucleotides line up with TRBD1. This CDR3 spans 15 amino acids. In germline, CDR1 is SGDLS, CDR2 YYNGEE. The ends lost 0 bases at V and 4 bases at J; junction bases unmatched: 6.

The chain has TRBV20-1 and TRBJ2-7, with 8 bases aligning to TRBD1. V gave up 2 bases and J gave up 3 bases; unmatched junction bases: 9. The CDR3 has 15 amino acids. Germline V lookup: CDR1 DFQATT, CDR2 SNEGSKA (reference sequence). The CDR3 DNA reads TGCAGTGCTAGACCACAGGGGGAAGTCTACTACGAGCAGTACTTC. It encodes CSARPQGEVYYEQYF.

The chain carries TRBV27 and TRBJ1-2, with D unclear. CDR1 is MNHEY and CDR2 is SMNVEV in the germline V gene (reference sequence). The CDR3 loop spans 14 amino acids. V lost 4 bases and J 4 bases, leaving 13 bases between the germline ends. In DNA, the CDR3 is TGTGCCAGCAGTTCGCGGAGCAGGACCTATGGCTACACCTTC. Translation: CASSSRSRTYGYTF.

There are a few counts of this clonotype. V and J are TRBV20-1 and TRBJ2-7; TRBD1 is a possible D gene (5 bases). The CDR3 consists of 14 residues. V shed 3 bases and J shed 0 bases, with 12 bases lying between them. Germline assignment: CDR1 DFQATT and CDR2 SNEGSKA (reference sequence). CDR3 nucleotide sequence: TGCAGTGCTAGTTCAGGGTTTATCTCCTACGAGCAGTACTTC. This gives the protein CSASSGFISYEQYF.

The rearrangement joins TRBV27 to TRBJ2-7; no clear D gene. This CDR3 has 13 amino acids. V was cut by 5 bases and J by 3 bases, with 11 bases left in between. Per germline, CDR1 MNHEY and CDR2 SMNVEV (reference sequence). The CDR3 coding sequence is TGTGCCAGCAGTCACGACGGCGGCTACGAGCAGTACTTC. Translating gives CASSHDGGYEQYF.